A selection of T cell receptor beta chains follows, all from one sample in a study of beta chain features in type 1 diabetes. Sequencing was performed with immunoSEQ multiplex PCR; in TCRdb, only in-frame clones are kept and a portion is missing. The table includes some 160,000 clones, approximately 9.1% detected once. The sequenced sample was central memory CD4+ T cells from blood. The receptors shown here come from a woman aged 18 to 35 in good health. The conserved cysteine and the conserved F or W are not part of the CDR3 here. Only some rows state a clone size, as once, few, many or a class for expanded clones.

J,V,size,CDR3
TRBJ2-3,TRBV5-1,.,ASSKSPSAGGSDTQY
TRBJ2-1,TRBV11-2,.,ASSPRLASGGYNEQF
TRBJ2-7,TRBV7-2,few,ASSLSWTSSYEQY
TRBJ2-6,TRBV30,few,AWSQQGTLSGANVLT
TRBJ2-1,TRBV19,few,ATARGRGGNEQF
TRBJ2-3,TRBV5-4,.,ASQGVTDTQY
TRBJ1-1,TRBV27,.,ASTTGEGNTEAF
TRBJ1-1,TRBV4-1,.,ASSGQGRLTEAF
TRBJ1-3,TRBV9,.,ASSERYSAGNTIY
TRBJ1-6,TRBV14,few,ASSLGQGPDSPLH
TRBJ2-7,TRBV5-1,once,ASEEIPSSYEQY
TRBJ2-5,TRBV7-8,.,ASSLGAGGRKETQY
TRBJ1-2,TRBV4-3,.,ASSSGQDYGYT
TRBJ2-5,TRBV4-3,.,ASSQEEQGETQY
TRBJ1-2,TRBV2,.,ASSENRGGGYT
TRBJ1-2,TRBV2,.,ASSPSTGPIYT
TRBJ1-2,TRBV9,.,ASSVAGQNYGYT
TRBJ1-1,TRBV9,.,ASSVDLGARAEAF
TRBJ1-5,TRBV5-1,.,ASSSGQPNQPQH
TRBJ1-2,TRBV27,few,ASSLMTGSGYGYT
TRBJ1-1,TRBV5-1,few,ASSPLTGTATEAF